Included here is one T cell receptor beta chain sequence, with context. Its target is not known. The entry originates in a study of cytomegalovirus exposure and HLA in healthy donors. Study information: An earlier analysis found roughly 100 million unique TCR beta sequences from around 180 million T cells. Whole-study results and caveats: In an earlier analysis, about 87% or about 30%: the productive usage of most TCR beta V segments.

Trimming pared 7 bases from V and 2 bases from J, leaving 21 bases between. This CDR3 spans 17 amino acids. The germline gives CDR1 MNHEY, CDR2 SMNVEV (reference sequence). Healthy bone marrow donors made up the cohort. The PCR contained 60 Vbeta and 13 Jbeta primers. Here immunoSEQ multiplex PCR was the method, and the copy in TCRdb shows in-frame clones only, minus some. The sample includes more than 110,000 clones, about four fifths of them seen just once. This sequence joins TRBV27 and TRBJ1-3, with D possibly being TRBD1 (6 bases). Sequencing input: PBMCs. The sequence was collected from a man aged 35 to 55 in good health and CMV-seropositive. The CDR3 DNA sequence: TGTGCCAGCATTCCCCAAAAACAGGGCAGCGCTGGAAACACCATATATTTT. The encoded protein is CASIPQKQGSAGNTIYF.